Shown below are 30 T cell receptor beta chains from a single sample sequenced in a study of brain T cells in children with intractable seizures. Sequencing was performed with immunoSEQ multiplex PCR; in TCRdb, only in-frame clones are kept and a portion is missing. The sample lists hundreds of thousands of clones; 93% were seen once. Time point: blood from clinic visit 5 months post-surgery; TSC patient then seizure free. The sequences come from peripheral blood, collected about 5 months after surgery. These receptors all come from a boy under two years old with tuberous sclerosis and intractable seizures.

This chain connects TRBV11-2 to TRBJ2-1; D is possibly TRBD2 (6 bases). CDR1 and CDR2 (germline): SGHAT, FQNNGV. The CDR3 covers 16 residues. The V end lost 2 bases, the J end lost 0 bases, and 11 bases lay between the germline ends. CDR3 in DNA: TGTGCCAGCAGCTTATTTCGGGAGCTCTCCTACAATGAGCAGTTCTTC. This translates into CASSLFRELSYNEQFF.

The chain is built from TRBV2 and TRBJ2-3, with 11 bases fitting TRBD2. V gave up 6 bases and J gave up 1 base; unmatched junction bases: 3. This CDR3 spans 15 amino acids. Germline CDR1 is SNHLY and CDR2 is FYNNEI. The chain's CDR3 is CASRVTSGGTDTQYF. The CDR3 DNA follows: TGTGCCAGCAGGGTGACTAGCGGGGGCACAGATACGCAGTATTTT.

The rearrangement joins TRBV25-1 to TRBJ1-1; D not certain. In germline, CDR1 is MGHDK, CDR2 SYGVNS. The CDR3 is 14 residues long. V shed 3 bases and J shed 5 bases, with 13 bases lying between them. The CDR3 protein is CASSDFGKPTEAFF. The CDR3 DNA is TGTGCCAGCAGTGATTTTGGGAAACCGACTGAAGCTTTCTTT.

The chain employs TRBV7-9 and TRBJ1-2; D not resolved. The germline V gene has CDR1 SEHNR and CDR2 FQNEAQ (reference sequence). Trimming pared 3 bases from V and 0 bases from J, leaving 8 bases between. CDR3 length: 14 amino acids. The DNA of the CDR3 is TGTGCCAGCAGCTTCCGGGAATCTAACTATGGCTACACCTTC. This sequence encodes CASSFRESNYGYTF.

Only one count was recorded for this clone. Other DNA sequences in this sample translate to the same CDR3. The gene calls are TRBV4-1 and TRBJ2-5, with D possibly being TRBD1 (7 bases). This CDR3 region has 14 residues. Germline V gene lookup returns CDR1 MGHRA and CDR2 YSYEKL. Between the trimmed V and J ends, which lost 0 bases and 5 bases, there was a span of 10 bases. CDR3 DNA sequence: TGCGCCAGCAGCCAAGACAGGGGGAGGGAGACCCAGTACTTC. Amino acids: CASSQDRGRETQYF.

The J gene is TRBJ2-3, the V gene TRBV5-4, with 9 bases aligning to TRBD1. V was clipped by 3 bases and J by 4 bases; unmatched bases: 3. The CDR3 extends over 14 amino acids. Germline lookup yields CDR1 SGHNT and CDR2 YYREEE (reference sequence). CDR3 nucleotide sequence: TGTGCCAGCAGCTCCGGACAGGGGCCAGATACGCAGTATTTT. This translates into CASSSGQGPDTQYF. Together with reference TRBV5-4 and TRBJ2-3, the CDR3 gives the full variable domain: ETGVTQSPTHLIKTRGQQVTLRCSSQSGHNTVSWYQQALGQGPQFIFQYYREEENGRGNFPPRFSGLQFPNYSSELNVNALELDDSALYLCASSSGQGPDTQYFGPGTRLTVL.

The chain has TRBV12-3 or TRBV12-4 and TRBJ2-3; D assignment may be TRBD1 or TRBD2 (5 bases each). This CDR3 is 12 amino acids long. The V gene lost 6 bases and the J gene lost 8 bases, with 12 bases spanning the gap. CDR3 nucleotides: TGTGCCAGCAGCGCCACGGGGCGTACGCAGTATTTT. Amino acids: CASSATGRTQYF.

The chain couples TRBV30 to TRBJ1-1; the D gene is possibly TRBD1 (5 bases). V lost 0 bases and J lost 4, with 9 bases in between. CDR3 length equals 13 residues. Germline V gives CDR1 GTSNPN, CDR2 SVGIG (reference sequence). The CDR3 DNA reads TGTGCCTGGAGTGTTGCAGGGCGCACTGAAGCTTTCTTT. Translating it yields CAWSVAGRTEAFF.

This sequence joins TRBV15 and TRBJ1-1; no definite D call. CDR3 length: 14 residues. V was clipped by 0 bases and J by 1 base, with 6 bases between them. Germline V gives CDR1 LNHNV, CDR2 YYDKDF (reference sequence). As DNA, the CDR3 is TGTGCCACCAGCAGAGATTTTAGGAACACTGAAGCTTTCTTT. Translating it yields CATSRDFRNTEAFF.

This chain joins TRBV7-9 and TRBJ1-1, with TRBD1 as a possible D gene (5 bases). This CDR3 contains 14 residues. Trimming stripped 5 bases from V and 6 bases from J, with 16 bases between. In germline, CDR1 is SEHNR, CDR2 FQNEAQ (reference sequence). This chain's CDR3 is CASSEIRVGSEAFF. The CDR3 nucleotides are TGTGCCAGCAGCGAAATCAGGGTGGGGTCTGAAGCTTTCTTT.

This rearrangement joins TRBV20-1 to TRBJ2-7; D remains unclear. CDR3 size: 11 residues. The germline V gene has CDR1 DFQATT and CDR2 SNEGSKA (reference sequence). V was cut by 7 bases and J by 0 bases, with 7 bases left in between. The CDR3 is CSVPDSYEQYF. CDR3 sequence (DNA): TGCAGTGTCCCAGACTCCTACGAGCAGTACTTC.

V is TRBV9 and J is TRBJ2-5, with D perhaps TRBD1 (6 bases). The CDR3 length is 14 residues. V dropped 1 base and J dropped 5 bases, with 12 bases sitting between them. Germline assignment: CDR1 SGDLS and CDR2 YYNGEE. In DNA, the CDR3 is TGTGCCAGCAGCGTACACAAGGGGGTCGAGACCCAGTACTTC. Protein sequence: CASSVHKGVETQYF.

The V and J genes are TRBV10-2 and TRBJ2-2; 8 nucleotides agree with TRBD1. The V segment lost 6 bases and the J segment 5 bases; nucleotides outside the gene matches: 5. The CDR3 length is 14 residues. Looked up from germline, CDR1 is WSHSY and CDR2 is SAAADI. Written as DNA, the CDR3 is TGCGCCAGCAGAGGACAGGGTGAAACCGGGGAGCTGTTTTTT. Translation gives CASRGQGETGELFF.

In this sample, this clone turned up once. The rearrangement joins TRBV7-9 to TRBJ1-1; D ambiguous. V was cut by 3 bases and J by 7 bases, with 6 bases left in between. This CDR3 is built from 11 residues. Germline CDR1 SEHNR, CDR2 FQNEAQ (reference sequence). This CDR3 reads CASSFKGEAFF. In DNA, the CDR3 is TGTGCCAGCAGCTTCAAGGGTGAAGCTTTCTTT.

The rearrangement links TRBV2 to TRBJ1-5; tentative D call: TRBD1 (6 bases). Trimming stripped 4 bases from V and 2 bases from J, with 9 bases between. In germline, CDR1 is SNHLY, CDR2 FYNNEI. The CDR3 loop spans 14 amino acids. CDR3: CASSGTVGNQPQHF. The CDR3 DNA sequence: TGTGCCAGCAGTGGGACAGTCGGCAATCAGCCCCAGCATTTT.

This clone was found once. For the CDR3, the DNA is TGTGCCAGCACTTCCCAAGTTGCAGGAAACACCATATATTTT. This sequence encodes CASTSQVAGNTIYF. V gene TRBV5-5 combines with J gene TRBJ1-3; D gene ambiguous. The CDR3 sequence is 14 residues long. Trimming took 6 bases from V and 4 from J, leaving 14 bases between them. Germline CDR1 is SGHKS and CDR2 is YYEKEE (reference sequence).

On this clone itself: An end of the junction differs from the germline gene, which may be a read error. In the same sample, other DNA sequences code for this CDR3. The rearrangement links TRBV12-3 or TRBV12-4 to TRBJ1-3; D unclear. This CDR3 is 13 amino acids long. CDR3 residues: CASSLGRGNTIYF. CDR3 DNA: TGTGCCAGCAGCTTAGGTAGGGGAAACACCATATATTTT.

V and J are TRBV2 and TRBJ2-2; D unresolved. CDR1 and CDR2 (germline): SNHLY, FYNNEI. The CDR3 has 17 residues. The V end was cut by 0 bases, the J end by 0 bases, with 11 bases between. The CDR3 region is CASSEALRPSNTGELFF. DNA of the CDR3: TGTGCCAGCAGTGAAGCGCTCCGGCCCTCGAACACCGGGGAGCTGTTTTTT. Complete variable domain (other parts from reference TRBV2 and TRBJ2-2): EPEVTQTPSHQVTQMGQEVILRCVPISNHLYFYWYRQILGQKVEFLVSFYNNEISEKSEIFDDQFSVERPDGSNFTLKIRSTKLEDSAMYFCASSEALRPSNTGELFFGEGSRLTVL.

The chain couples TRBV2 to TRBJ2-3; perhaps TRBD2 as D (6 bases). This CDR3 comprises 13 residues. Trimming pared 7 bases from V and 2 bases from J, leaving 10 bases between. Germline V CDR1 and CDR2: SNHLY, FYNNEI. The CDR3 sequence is CASTTGVTDTQYF. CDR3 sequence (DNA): TGTGCCAGCACTACGGGAGTCACAGATACGCAGTATTTT.

The CDR3 DNA reads TGTGCCAGCAGCTTAGCGGTTACCCGCGGCACTGAAGCTTTCTTT. Translation gives CASSLAVTRGTEAFF. The J gene is TRBJ1-1, the V gene TRBV7-9; no definite D call. The CDR3 is 15 residues long. V lost 0 bases to trimming and J lost 4 bases, with 12 bases between them. Germline lookup yields CDR1 SEHNR and CDR2 FQNEAQ (reference sequence). Looking up the rest from reference TRBV7-9 and TRBJ1-1 gives the full variable domain: DTGVSQNPRHKITKRGQNVTFRCDPISEHNRLYWYRQTLGQGPEFLTYFQNEAQLEKSRLLSDRFSAERPKGSFSTLEIQRTEQGDSAMYLCASSLAVTRGTEAFFGQGTRLTVV.

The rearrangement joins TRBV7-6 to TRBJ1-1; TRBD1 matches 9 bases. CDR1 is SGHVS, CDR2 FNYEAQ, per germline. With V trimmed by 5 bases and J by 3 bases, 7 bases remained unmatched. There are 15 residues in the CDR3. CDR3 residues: CASSLPGQGHTEAFF. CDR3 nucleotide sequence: TGTGCCAGCAGCCTCCCGGGACAGGGCCACACTGAAGCTTTCTTT.

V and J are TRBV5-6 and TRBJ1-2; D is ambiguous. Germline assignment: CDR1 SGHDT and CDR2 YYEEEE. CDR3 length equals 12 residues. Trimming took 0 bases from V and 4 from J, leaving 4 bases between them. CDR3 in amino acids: CASSLATYGYTF. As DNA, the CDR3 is TGTGCCAGCAGCTTGGCTACCTATGGCTACACCTTC.

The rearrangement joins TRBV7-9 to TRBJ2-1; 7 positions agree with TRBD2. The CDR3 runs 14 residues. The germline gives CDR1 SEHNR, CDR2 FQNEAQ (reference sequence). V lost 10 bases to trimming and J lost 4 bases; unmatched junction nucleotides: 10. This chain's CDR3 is CATTLLAEYNEQFF. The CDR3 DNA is TGTGCCACAACGCTCCTAGCGGAATACAATGAGCAGTTCTTC.

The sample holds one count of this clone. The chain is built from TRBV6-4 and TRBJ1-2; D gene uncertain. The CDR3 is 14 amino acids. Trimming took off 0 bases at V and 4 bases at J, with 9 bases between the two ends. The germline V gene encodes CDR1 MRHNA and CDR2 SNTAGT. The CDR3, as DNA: TGTGCCAGCAGTGACTCCCCGGACTCCTATGGCTACACCTTC. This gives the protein CASSDSPDSYGYTF.

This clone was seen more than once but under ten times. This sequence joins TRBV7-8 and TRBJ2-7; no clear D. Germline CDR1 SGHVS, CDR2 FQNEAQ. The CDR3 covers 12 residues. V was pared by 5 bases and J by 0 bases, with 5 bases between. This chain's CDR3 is CASSPSSYEQYF. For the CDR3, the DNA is TGTGCCAGCAGCCCTAGCTCCTACGAGCAGTACTTC.

CDR3 amino acids: CASSLDGGAGGQPQHF. CDR3 DNA: TGTGCCAGCAGCTTAGATGGAGGGGCCGGGGGTCAGCCCCAGCATTTT. The V gene is TRBV11-2, the J gene TRBJ1-5, with D possibly matching TRBD1 (5 bases). Trimming pared 0 bases from V and 6 bases from J, leaving 15 bases between. CDR1 is SGHAT and CDR2 is FQNNGV in the germline V gene. CDR3 size: 16 residues.

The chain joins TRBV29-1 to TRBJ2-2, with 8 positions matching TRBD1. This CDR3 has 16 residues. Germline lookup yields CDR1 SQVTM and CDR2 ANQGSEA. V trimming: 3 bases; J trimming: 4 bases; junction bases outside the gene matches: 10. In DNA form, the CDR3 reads TGCAGCGTTGAGGGGGTGGACAGGGTAGGCACCGGGGAGCTGTTTTTT. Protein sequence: CSVEGVDRVGTGELFF.

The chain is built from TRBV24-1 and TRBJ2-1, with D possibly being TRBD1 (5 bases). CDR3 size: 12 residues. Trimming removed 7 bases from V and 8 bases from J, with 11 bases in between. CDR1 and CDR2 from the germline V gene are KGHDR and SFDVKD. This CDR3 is CATSGRADEQFF. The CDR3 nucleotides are TGTGCCACCAGCGGCAGGGCAGATGAGCAGTTCTTC.

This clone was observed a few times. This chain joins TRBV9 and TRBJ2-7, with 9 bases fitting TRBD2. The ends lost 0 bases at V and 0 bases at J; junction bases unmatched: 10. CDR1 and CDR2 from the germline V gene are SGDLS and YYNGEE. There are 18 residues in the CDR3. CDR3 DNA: TGTGCCAGCAGCGTAGCCCCATCCGGACTAGCGCACTCCTACGAGCAGTACTTC. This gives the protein CASSVAPSGLAHSYEQYF.

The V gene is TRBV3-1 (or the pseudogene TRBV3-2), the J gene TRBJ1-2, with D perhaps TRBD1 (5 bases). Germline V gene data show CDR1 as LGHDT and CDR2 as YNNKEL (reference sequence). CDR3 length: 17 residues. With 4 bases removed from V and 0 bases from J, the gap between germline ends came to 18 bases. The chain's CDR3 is CASSRGFDGLANYGYTF. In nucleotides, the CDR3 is TGTGCCAGCAGCCGGGGCTTCGACGGGTTAGCTAACTATGGCTACACCTTC.